This T cell receptor (beta chain) was obtained from a study of shared clonotypes between healthy human individuals. Data came from immunoSEQ multiplex PCR; TCRdb stores just in-frame clones and leaves some out. Here the sample spans 2 million to 2.5 million clones, approximately 95% being singletons. Deletions cut 0 bases from V and 5 bases from J, with 17 bases between. CDR3 length equals 16 residues. The germline CDR1 and CDR2 sequences are SGHNT and YYREEE (reference sequence). This TCR came from a man younger than 30 in good health. The sample taken for sequencing was naive CD4+ T cells sorted from blood. Specified subset: CD45RA+ positively selected. The rearrangement uses TRBV5-4 and TRBJ2-5; the D is unclear. CDR3 DNA sequence: TGTGCCAGCAGCTTGGGGACCTCAGTTAGGCGGGAGACCCAGTACTTC. Encoded protein: CASSLGTSVRRETQYF.